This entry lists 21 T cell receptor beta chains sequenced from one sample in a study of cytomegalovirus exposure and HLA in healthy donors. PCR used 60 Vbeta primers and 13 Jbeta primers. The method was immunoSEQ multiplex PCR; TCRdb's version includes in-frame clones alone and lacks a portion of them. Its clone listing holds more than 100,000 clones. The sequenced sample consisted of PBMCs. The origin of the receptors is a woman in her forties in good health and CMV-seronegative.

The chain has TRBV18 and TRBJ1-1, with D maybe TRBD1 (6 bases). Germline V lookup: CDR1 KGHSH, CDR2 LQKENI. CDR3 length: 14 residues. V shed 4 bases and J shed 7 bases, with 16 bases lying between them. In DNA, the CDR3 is TGTGCCAGCTCACTGGCTAGGGGGAGCAATGAAGCTTTCTTT. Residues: CASSLARGSNEAFF.

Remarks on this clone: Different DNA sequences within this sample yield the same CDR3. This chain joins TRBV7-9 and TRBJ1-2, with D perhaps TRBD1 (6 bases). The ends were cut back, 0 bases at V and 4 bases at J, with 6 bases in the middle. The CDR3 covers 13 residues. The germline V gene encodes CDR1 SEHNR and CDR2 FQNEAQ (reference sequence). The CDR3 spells CASSLAGGYGYTF. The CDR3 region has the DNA TGTGCCAGCAGCTTAGCAGGGGGCTATGGCTACACCTTC.

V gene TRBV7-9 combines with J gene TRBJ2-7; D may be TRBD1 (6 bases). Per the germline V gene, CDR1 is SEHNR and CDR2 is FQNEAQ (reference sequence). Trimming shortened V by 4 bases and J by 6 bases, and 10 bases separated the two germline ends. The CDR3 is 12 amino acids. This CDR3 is CASSYEGVEQYV. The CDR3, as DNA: TGTGCCAGCAGCTACGAGGGGGTCGAGCAGTACGTC.

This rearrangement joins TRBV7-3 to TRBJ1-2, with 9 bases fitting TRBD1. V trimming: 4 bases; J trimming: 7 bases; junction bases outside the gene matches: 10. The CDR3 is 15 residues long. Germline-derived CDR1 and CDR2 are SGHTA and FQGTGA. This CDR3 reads CASSSTRDRAGGYTF. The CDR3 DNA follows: TGTGCCAGCAGCTCGACCCGGGACAGGGCCGGTGGCTACACCTTC.

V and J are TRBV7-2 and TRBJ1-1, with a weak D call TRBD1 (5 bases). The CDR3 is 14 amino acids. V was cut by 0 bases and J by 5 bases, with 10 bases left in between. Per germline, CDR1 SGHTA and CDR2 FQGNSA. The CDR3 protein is CASSLAEGVTEAFF. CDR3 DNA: TGTGCCAGCAGCTTAGCGGAAGGGGTTACTGAAGCTTTCTTT. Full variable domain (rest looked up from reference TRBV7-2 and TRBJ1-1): GAGVSQSPSNKVTEKGKDVELRCDPISGHTALYWYRQSLGQGLEFLIYFQGNSAPDKSGLPSDRFSAERTGGSVSTLTIQRTQQEDSAVYLCASSLAEGVTEAFFGQGTRLTVV.

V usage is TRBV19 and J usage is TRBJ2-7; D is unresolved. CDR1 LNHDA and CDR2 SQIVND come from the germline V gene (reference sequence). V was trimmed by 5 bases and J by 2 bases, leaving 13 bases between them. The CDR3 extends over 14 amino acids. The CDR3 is CASSLGVATYEQYF. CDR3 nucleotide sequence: TGTGCCAGTAGTCTAGGAGTCGCCACCTACGAGCAGTACTTC.

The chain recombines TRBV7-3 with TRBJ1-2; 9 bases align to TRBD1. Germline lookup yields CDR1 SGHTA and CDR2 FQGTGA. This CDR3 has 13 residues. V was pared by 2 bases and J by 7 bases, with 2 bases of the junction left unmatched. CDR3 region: CASSLGTGSGYTF. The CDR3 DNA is TGTGCCAGCAGCTTAGGGACAGGGAGTGGCTACACCTTC.

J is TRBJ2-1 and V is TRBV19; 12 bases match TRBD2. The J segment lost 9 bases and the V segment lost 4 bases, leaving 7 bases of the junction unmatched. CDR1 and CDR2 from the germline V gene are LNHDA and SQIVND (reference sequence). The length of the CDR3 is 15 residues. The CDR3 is CASSTPLAGGSEQFF. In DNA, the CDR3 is TGTGCCAGTAGTACCCCCCTAGCGGGGGGGTCTGAGCAGTTCTTC.

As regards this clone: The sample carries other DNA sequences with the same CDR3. CDR3 coding DNA: TGTGCCAGTATAGGAGGGGGCATGAACACTGAAGCTTTCTTT. As protein: CASIGGGMNTEAFF. V usage is TRBV7-9 and J usage is TRBJ1-1; 7 bases map to TRBD1. The V segment lost 9 bases and the J segment 0 bases; nucleotides outside the gene matches: 7. The CDR3 runs 14 residues. Per germline, CDR1 SEHNR and CDR2 FQNEAQ (reference sequence).

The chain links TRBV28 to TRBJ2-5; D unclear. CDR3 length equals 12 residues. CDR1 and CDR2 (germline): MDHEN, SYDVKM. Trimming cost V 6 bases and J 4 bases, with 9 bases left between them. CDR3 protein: CASSAVGETQYF. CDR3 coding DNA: TGTGCCAGCAGCGCCGTCGGAGAGACCCAGTACTTC.

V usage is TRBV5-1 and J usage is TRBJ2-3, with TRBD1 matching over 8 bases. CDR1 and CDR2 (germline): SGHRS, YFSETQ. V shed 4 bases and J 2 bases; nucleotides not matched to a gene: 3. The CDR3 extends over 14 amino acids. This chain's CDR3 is CASSPGQATDTQYF. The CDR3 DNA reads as TGCGCCAGCAGCCCGGGACAGGCCACAGATACGCAGTATTTT. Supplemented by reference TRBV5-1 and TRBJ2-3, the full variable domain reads KAGVTQTPRYLIKTRGQQVTLSCSPISGHRSVSWYQQTPGQGLQFLFEYFSETQRNKGNFPGRFSGRQFSNSRSEMNVSTLELGDSALYLCASSPGQATDTQYFGPGTRLTVL.

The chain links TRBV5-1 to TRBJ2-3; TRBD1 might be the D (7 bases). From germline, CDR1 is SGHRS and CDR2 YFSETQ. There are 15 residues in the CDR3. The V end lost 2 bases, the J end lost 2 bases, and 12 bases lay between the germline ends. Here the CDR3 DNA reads TGCGCCAGCAGCTTCGTCAGGGGGGACACAGATACGCAGTATTTT. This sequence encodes CASSFVRGDTDTQYF.

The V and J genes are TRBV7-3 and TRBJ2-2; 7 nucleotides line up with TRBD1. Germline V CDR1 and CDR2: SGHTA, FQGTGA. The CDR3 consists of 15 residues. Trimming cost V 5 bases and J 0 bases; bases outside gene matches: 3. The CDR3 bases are TGTGCCAGCAGCCTAGGGACAGCGAACACCGGGGAGCTGTTTTTT. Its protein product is CASSLGTANTGELFF.

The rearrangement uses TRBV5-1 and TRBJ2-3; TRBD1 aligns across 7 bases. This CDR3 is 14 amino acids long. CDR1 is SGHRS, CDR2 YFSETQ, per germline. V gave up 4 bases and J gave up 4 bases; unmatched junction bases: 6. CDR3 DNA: TGCGCCAGCAGCGGCAGCACAGGGGCAGATACGCAGTATTTT. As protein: CASSGSTGADTQYF.

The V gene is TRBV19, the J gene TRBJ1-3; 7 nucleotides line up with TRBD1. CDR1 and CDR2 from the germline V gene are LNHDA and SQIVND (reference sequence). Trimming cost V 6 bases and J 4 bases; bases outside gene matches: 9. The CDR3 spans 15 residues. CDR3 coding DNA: TGTGCCAGTAGCTCAGACAGGGCGTTGGGAAACACCATATATTTT. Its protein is CASSSDRALGNTIYF. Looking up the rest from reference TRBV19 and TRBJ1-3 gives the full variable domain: DGGITQSPKYLFRKEGQNVTLSCEQNLNHDAMYWYRQDPGQGLRLIYYSQIVNDFQKGDIAEGYSVSREKKESFPLTVTSAQKNPTAFYLCASSSDRALGNTIYFGEGSWLTVV.

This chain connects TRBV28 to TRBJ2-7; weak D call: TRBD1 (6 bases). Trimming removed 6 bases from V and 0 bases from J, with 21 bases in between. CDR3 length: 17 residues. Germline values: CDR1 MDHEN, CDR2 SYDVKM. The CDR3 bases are TGTGCCAGCAGGGGCCCGGGACATCGTCGGGTCTCCTACGAGCAGTACTTC. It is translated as CASRGPGHRRVSYEQYF.

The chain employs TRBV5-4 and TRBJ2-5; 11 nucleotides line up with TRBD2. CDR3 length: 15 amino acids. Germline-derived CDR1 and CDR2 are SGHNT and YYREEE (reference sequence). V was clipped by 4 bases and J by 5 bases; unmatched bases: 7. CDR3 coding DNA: TGTGCCAGCAGCCGTAGCGGGGGGGCCGGTGAGACCCAGTACTTC. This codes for CASSRSGGAGETQYF.

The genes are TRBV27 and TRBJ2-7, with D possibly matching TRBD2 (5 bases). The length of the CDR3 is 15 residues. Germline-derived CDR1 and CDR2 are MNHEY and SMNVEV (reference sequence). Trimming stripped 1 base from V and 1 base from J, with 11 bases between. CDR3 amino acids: CASSLFPDLSYEQYF. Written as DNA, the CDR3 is TGTGCCAGCAGTTTATTCCCGGACTTATCCTACGAGCAGTACTTC.

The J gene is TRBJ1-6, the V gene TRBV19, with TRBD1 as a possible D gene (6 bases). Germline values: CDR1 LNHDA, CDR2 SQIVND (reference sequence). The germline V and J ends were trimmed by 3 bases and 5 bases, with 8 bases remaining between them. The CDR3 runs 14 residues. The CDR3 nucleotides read TGTGCCAGTAGTATCGGACAGAATAATTCACCCCTCCACTTT. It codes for CASSIGQNNSPLHF.

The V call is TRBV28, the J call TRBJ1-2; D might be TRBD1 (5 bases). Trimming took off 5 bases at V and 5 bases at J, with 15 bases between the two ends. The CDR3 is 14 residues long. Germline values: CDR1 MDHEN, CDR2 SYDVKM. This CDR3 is CASSPRGGRYGYTF. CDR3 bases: TGTGCCAGCAGTCCCCGCGGGGGTAGGTATGGCTACACCTTC.

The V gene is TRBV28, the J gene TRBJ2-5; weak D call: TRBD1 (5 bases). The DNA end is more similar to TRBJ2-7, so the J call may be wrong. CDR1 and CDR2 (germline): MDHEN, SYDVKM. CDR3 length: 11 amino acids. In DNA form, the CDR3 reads TGTTCATCTGGGGCAGCTTACGAGCAGTACTTC. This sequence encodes CSSGAAYEQYF.